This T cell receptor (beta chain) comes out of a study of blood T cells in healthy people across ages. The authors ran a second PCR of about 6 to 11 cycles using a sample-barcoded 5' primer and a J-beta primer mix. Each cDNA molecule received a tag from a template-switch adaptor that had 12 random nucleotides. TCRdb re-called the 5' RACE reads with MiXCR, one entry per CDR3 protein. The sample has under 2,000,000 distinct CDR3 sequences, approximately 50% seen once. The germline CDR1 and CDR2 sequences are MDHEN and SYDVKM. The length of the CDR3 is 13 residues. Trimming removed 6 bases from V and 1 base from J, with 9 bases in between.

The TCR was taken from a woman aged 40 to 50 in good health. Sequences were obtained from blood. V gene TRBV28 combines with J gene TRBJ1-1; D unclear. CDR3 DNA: TGTGCCAGCAGGCAGCTCGCGAACACTGAAGCTTTCTTT. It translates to CASRQLANTEAFF. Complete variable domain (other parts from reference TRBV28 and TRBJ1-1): DVKVTQSSRYLVKRTGEKVFLECVQDMDHENMFWYRQDPGLGLRLIYFSYDVKMKEKGDIPEGYSVSREKKERFSLILESASTNQTSMYLCASRQLANTEAFFGQGTRLTVV.